This record looks at one T cell receptor beta chain sequence and its context. Its specificity is not known. Here immunoSEQ multiplex PCR was the method, and the copy in TCRdb shows in-frame clones only, minus some. The table records about 140,000 clones, about 91% of them present only once. V shed 5 bases and J shed 0 bases, with 19 bases lying between them. Germline assignment: CDR1 MDHEN and CDR2 SYDVKM. This CDR3 contains 17 residues. The data belong to a study of T cell responses to AZD1222 COVID-19 vaccine. Study background: Pooling of second doses given at about 4 or about 12 weeks was done.

Study conclusions and caveats: Nearly half of spike-specific TCRs reportedly target variant regions that are unmutated in the B.1.351 and B.1.1.7 variants.

The receptor comes from an adult in good health. V is TRBV28 and J is TRBJ1-1; no reliable D call. The sequenced sample was peripheral blood, obtained on day 0 of AZD1222 vaccination. CDR3 sequence (DNA): TGTGCCAGCAGTCTAACCAGACGGCGGCGGGTGAACACTGAAGCTTTCTTT. It is translated as CASSLTRRRRVNTEAFF.